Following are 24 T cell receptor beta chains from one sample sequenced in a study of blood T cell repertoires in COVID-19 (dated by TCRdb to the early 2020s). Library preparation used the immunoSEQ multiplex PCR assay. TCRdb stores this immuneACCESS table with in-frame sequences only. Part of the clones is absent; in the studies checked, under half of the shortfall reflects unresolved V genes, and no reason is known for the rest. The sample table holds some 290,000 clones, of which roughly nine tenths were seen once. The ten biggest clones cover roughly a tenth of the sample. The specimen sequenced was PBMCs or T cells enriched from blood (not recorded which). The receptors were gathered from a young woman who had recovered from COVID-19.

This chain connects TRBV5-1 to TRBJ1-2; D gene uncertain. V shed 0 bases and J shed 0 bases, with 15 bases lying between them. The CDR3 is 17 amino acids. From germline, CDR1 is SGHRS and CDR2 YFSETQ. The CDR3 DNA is TGCGCCAGCAGCTTGGTGTCATCAACCGACTCTAACTATGGCTACACCTTC. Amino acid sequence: CASSLVSSTDSNYGYTF.

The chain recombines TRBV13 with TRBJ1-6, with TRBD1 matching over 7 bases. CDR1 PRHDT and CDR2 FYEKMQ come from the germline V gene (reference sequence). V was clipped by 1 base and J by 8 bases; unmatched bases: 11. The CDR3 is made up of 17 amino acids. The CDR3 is CASSLDADRAVYSPLHF. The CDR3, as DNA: TGTGCCAGCAGCTTAGACGCCGACAGGGCGGTGTATTCACCCCTCCACTTT.

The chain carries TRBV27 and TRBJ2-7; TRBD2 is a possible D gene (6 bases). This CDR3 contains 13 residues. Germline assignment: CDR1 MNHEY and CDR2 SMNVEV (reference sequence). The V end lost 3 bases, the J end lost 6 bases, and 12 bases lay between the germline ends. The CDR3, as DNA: TGTGCCAGCAGTTTGGGCGGGGCGGGCGAGCAGTACTTC. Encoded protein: CASSLGGAGEQYF.

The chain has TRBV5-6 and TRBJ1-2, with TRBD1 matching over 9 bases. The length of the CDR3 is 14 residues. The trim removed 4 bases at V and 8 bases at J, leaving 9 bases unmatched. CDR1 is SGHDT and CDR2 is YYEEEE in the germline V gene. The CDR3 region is CASSRQQGAEGYTF. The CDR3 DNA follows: TGTGCCAGCAGCCGTCAACAGGGGGCTGAGGGCTACACCTTC.

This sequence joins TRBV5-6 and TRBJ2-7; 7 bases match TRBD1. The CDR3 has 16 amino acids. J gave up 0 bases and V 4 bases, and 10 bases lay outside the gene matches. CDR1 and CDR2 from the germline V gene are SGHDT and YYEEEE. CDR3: CASSLRPGTVSYEQYF. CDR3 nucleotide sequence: TGTGCCAGCAGCCTACGTCCCGGGACAGTCTCCTACGAGCAGTACTTC.

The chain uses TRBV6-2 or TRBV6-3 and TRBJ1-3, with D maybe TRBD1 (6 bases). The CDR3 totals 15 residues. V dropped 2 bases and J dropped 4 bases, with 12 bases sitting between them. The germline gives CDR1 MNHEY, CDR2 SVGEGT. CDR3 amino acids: CASSYNRVSGNTIYF. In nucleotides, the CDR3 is TGTGCCAGCAGTTACAACAGGGTATCCGGAAACACCATATATTTT.

CDR3 sequence reads: CASSEGERDQQFF. The CDR3 bases are TGTGCCAGCAGTGAAGGGGAGCGGGACCAGCAGTTCTTC. This sequence joins TRBV25-1 and TRBJ2-1; 7 bases align to TRBD2. The CDR3 length is 13 residues. J lost 11 bases, V lost 2 bases, and 6 bases had no gene match. Looked up from germline, CDR1 is MGHDK and CDR2 is SYGVNS.

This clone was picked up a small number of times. CDR3 sequence reads: CASSAWNTEAFF. In DNA, the CDR3 is TGTGCCAGCAGCGCCTGGAACACTGAAGCTTTCTTT. The V gene is TRBV9, the J gene TRBJ1-1; D call uncertain. The CDR3 is 12 residues long. The V end lost 3 bases, the J end lost 1 base, and 4 bases lay between the germline ends. Germline CDR1 is SGDLS and CDR2 is YYNGEE.

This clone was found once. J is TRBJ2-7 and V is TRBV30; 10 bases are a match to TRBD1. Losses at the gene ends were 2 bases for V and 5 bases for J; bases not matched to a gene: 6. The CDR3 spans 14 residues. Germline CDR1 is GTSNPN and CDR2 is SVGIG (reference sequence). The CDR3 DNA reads TGTGCCTGGAGTACCGGGACAGGGGACAACGAGCAGTACTTC. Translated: CAWSTGTGDNEQYF.

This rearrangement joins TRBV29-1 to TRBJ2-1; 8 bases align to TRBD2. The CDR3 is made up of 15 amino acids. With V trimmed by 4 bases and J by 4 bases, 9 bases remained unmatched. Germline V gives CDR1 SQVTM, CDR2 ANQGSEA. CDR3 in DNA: TGCAGCGTTGTCATCCCGGGAGGGAGTTACAATGAGCAGTTCTTC. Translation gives CSVVIPGGSYNEQFF.

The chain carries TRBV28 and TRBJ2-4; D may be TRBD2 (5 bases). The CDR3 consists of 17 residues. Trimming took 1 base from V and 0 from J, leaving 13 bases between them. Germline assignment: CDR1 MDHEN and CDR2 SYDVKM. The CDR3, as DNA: TGTGCCAGCAGTTTATTTTCCGGGATGATAGCCAAAAACATTCAGTACTTC. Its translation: CASSLFSGMIAKNIQYF.

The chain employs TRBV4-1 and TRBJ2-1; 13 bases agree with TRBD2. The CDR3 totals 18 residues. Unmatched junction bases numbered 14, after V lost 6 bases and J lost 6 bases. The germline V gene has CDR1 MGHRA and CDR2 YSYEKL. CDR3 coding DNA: TGCGCCAGCAGTCCCGGACTAGCGGGAGTGTCCGAGAGCAATGAGCAGTTCTTC. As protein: CASSPGLAGVSESNEQFF.

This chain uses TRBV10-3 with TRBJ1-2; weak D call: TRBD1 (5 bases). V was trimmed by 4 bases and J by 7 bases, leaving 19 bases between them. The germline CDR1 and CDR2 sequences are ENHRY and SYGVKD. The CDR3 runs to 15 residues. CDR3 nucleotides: TGTGCCATCAGTGTGGGGATTGGAGGGGTGCGTGGCTACACCTTC. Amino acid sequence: CAISVGIGGVRGYTF.

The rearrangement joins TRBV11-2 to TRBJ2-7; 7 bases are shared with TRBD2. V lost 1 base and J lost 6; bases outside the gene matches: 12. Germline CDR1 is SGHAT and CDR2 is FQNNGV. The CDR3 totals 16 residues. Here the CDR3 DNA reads TGTGCCAGCAGCTTAGGTCTCAGCGGGAAGACCCCCGAGCAGTACTTC. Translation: CASSLGLSGKTPEQYF.

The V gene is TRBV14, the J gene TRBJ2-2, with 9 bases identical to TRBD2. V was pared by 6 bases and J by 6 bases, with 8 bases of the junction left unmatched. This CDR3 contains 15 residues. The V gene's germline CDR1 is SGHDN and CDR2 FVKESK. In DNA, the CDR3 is TGTGCCAGCAGTTTGGTAGCGGGAGTGGCCGGGGAGCTGTTTTTT. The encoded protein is CASSLVAGVAGELFF.

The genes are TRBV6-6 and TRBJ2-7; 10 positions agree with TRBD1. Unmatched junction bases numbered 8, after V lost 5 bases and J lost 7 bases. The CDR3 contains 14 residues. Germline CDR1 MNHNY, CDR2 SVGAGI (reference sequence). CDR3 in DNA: TGTGCCAGCAGTCCAAGACAGGGGGCGCGGGAGCAGTACTTC. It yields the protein CASSPRQGAREQYF.

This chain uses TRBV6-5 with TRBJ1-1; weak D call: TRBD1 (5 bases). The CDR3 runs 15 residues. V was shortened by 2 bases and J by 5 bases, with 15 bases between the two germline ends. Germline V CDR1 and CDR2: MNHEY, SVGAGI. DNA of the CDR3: TGTGCCAGCAGTTACGGGCAGGGAGGATCGACTGAAGCTTTCTTT. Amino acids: CASSYGQGGSTEAFF.

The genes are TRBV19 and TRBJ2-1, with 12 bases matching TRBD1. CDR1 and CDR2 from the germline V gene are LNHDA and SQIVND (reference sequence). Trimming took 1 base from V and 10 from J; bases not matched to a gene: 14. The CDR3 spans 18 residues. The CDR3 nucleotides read TGTGCCAGTAGTATAGGGGGGGGGACAGGGGGCCAATACGGGGAGCAGTTCTTC. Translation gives CASSIGGGTGGQYGEQFF.

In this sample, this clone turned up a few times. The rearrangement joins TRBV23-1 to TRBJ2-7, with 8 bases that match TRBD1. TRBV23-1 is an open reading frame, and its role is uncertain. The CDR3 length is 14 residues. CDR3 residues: CAAQGDADSYEQYF. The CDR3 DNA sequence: TGCGCGGCACAGGGGGACGCAGATTCCTACGAGCAGTACTTC.

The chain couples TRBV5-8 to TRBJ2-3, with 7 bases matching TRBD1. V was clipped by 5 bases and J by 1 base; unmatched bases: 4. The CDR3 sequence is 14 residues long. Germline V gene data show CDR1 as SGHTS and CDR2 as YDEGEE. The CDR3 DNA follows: TGTGCCAGCAGACGTACAGGGGGCACAGATACGCAGTATTTT. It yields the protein CASRRTGGTDTQYF.

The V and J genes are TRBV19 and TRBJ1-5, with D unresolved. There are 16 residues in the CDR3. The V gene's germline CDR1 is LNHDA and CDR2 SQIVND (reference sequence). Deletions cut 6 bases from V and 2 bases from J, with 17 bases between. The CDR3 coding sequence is TGTGCCAGTAGGTATTCACTTCTCGGGGGCAATCAGCCCCAGCATTTT. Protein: CASRYSLLGGNQPQHF.

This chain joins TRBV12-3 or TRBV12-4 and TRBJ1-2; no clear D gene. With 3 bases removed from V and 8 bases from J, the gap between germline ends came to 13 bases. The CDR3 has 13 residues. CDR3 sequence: CASSFEGARGYTF. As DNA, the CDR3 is TGTGCCAGCAGTTTCGAGGGAGCGCGCGGCTACACCTTC.

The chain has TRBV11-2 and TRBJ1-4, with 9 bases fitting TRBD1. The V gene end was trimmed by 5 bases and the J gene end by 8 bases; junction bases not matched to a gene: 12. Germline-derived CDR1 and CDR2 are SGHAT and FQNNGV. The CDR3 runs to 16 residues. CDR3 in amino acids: CASSRRNRGLGEKLFF. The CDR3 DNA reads TGTGCCAGCAGCCGAAGAAACAGGGGGCTGGGGGAAAAACTGTTTTTT. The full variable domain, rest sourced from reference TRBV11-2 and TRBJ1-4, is EAGVAQSPRYKIIEKRQSVAFWCNPISGHATLYWYQQILGQGPKLLIQFQNNGVVDDSQLPKDRFSAERLKGVDSTLKIQPAKLEDSAVYLCASSRRNRGLGEKLFFGSGTQLSVL.

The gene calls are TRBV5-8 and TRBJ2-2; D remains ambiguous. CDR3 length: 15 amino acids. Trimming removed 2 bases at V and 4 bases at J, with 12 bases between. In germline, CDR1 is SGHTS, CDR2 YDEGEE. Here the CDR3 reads CASSLYRFFTGELFF. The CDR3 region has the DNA TGTGCCAGCAGCTTATACAGATTCTTCACCGGGGAGCTGTTTTTT.